This T cell receptor (beta chain) was sequenced in a study of T cells in Graves' hyperthyroidism and ophthalmopathy. Graves' hyperthyroidism without ophthalmopathy progression within 18 months was termed stable. Diagnosis of hyperthyroidism was new in patients aged 18 to 65, and its duration was under 2 months. General observations from the study: The model made its ophthalmopathy prediction, and onset followed a median about 5.9 months later. Most thyroid clonotypes expanded above 0.001 were also detected in blood.

V was trimmed by 3 bases and J by 2 bases, leaving 13 bases between them. Germline loops: CDR1 ENHRY, CDR2 SYGVKD. This CDR3 spans 15 amino acids. From RNA transcripts, TCR beta CDR3 regions were amplified. First-round RT-PCR of the TCR CDR3 relied on the HTBI primer set. TCRdb reprocessed the multiplex PCR reads via MiXCR and lists one record per CDR3 protein. This table has about 98,000 distinct CDR3 sequences, approximately 42% appearing once. This clonotype was counted ten times or more. What it binds is unknown. The source of this sequence is a woman in her thirties with Graves' hyperthyroidism. Sequences were obtained from peripheral blood or thyroid tissue (not recorded which). The chain is built from TRBV10-3 and TRBJ2-5; D is possibly TRBD1 (8 bases). This CDR3 reads CAISENRGGQETQYF. The CDR3 DNA reads as TGTGCCATCAGTGAAAACAGGGGGGGGCAAGAGACCCAGTACTTC.